Below, 22 T cell receptor beta chains from the same sample are listed, as sequenced in a study of T cell changes during pregnancy in multiple sclerosis. Only in-frame clones appear in the TCRdb table, and some are missing; sequencing was by immunoSEQ multiplex PCR. This sample has roughly 93,000 clones; approximately 90% occur once, and the top ten carry around 2%. The material sequenced was peripheral blood, taken in the first trimester of pregnancy. These receptors were obtained from a female donor in good health, enrolled as a control in a pregnancy study.

The gene calls are TRBV5-1 and TRBJ2-2; TRBD1 matches 9 bases. V trimming: 2 bases; J trimming: 6 bases; junction bases outside the gene matches: 8. The CDR3 covers 16 residues. Germline CDR1 and CDR2: SGHRS and YFSETQ. CDR3 in DNA: TGCGCCAGCAGCTTAACCGGGACAGGGACCGCCGGGGAGCTGTTTTTT. This translates into CASSLTGTGTAGELFF.

The chain is built from TRBV11-3 and TRBJ2-2, with D unclear. Trimming removed 2 bases from V and 0 bases from J, with 7 bases in between. Germline loops: CDR1 SGHNT, CDR2 YENEEA. CDR3 length: 15 residues. CDR3 amino acids: CASSLQATNTGELFF. The CDR3 DNA reads as TGTGCCAGCAGCTTACAGGCGACGAACACCGGGGAGCTGTTTTTT.

This clone was recorded once. Mismatch with germline at one junction end may stem from a read error. The V gene is TRBV28, the J gene TRBJ2-4; 7 bases are a match to TRBD2. CDR3 size: 13 residues. Germline CDR1 and CDR2: MDHEN and SYDVKM. The CDR3 DNA is TGTGCCAGCAGTGACGCCTTTAGCCAGCGGGGCGACTTC. Protein sequence: CASSDAFSQRGDF.

V and J are TRBV5-5 and TRBJ1-6; the match to TRBD1 covers 10 bases. CDR1 and CDR2 (germline): SGHKS, YYEKEE (reference sequence). This CDR3 is 15 amino acids long. V lost 4 bases and J lost 7; bases outside the gene matches: 5. The CDR3 sequence is CASSPGQGRNSPLHF. In DNA, the CDR3 is TGTGCCAGCAGCCCGGGACAGGGGCGGAATTCACCCCTCCACTTT.

The chain combines TRBV7-2 with TRBJ2-7, with 9 bases fitting TRBD2. The CDR3 length is 15 residues. The V gene's germline CDR1 is SGHTA and CDR2 FQGNSA. Losses at the gene ends were 5 bases for V and 0 bases for J; bases not matched to a gene: 5. The CDR3 region has the DNA TGTGCCAGCAGCCGTAGCGGGGGCCTCTCCTACGAGCAGTACTTC. This encodes CASSRSGGLSYEQYF.

This clone occurred once. CDR3 protein: CASSLKEVGYTF. The CDR3 DNA reads TGTGCCAGCAGCTTAAAGGAGGTTGGCTACACCTTC. This chain links TRBV7-9 with TRBJ1-2, with D uncertain. Germline V gives CDR1 SEHNR, CDR2 FQNEAQ (reference sequence). V lost 2 bases and J 7 bases, leaving 8 bases between the germline ends. The CDR3 has 12 amino acids. Using reference TRBV7-9 and TRBJ1-2 for the parts outside the CDR3, the full variable domain is DTGVSQNPRHKITKRGQNVTFRCDPISEHNRLYWYRQTLGQGPEFLTYFQNEAQLEKSRLLSDRFSAERPKGSFSTLEIQRTEQGDSAMYLCASSLKEVGYTFGSGTRLTVV.

The V call is TRBV9, the J call TRBJ2-7; the D gene is possibly TRBD2 (6 bases). V was pared by 0 bases and J by 5 bases, with 9 bases between. CDR3 length: 13 residues. Germline loops: CDR1 SGDLS, CDR2 YYNGEE. CDR3 region: CASSVAWGDEQYF. The CDR3 bases are TGTGCCAGCAGCGTAGCGTGGGGGGACGAGCAGTACTTC.

This chain uses TRBV7-5 with TRBJ2-7; the table's D gene call, TRBD2, was not cross checked with the DNA. TRBV7-5 is marked as a pseudogene. The CDR3 runs 14 residues. The CDR3 region has the DNA TGTGCCAGAAGCTTGATCGCGTTCCCCTACGAGCAGTACTTC. Protein sequence: CARSLIAFPYEQYF.

The chain joins TRBV27 to TRBJ1-1; D is possibly TRBD1 (5 bases). The CDR3 contains 14 residues. In germline, CDR1 is MNHEY, CDR2 SMNVEV (reference sequence). With 0 bases removed from V and 1 base from J, the gap between germline ends came to 6 bases. Written as DNA, the CDR3 is TGTGCCAGCAGTTTATCCGGGGGGAACACTGAAGCTTTCTTT. Its protein product is CASSLSGGNTEAFF.

The V call is TRBV11-2, the J call TRBJ1-2, with D unclear. The ends were cut back, 5 bases at V and 4 bases at J, with 8 bases in the middle. Germline V gene lookup returns CDR1 SGHAT and CDR2 FQNNGV. The CDR3 runs 12 residues. CDR3 nucleotide sequence: TGTGCCAGCAGCCCAATTTCCTATGGCTACACCTTC. Translating it yields CASSPISYGYTF.

This clone was picked up one time. The rearrangement joins TRBV5-1 to TRBJ2-3; 7 nucleotides match TRBD1. J lost 3 bases, V lost 5 bases, and 9 bases had no gene match. Per germline, CDR1 SGHRS and CDR2 YFSETQ. The length of the CDR3 is 15 residues. The CDR3 nucleotides are TGCGCCAGCAGATTAAACCGGGACAGAACAGATACGCAGTATTTT. This codes for CASRLNRDRTDTQYF.

The CDR3 coding sequence is TGCAGTGCTAAGCTACAGACTGAAGCTTTCTTT. Translating it yields CSAKLQTEAFF. The V call is TRBV20-1, the J call TRBJ1-1; D not certain. V gave up 4 bases and J gave up 5 bases, with 8 bases separating them. The germline V gene has CDR1 DFQATT and CDR2 SNEGSKA (reference sequence). The CDR3 length is 11 residues.

The J gene is TRBJ2-7, the V gene TRBV30; 10 bases line up with TRBD1. The CDR3 covers 14 residues. The V gene's germline CDR1 is GTSNPN and CDR2 SVGIG (reference sequence). The V segment lost 2 bases and the J segment 3 bases; nucleotides outside the gene matches: 4. The CDR3 protein is CAWSRWDRGYEQYF. The CDR3 region has the DNA TGTGCCTGGAGTAGATGGGACAGGGGCTACGAGCAGTACTTC.

The sample holds one count of this clone. The chain couples TRBV5-1 to TRBJ1-1, with D perhaps matching TRBD1 (5 bases). Trimming cost V 4 bases and J 1 base, with 23 bases left between them. CDR1 is SGHRS and CDR2 is YFSETQ in the germline V gene. This CDR3 has 18 amino acids. The chain's CDR3 is CASSPRGREGRRNTEAFF. The CDR3 bases are TGCGCCAGCAGCCCCCGGGGCCGGGAGGGGAGGAGGAACACTGAAGCTTTCTTT.

The chain employs TRBV15 and TRBJ1-2; possible D gene TRBD1, 6 bases. Germline CDR1 and CDR2: LNHNV and YYDKDF (reference sequence). This CDR3 has 14 amino acids. Deletions cut 0 bases from V and 7 bases from J, with 12 bases between. The CDR3 spells CATSRDIQGVGYTF. The CDR3 nucleotides are TGTGCCACCAGCAGAGATATACAGGGAGTTGGCTACACCTTC.

The chain links TRBV4-2 to TRBJ1-5, with D hard to call. CDR1 is LGHNA and CDR2 is YNFKEQ in the germline V gene. The CDR3 is 14 amino acids. V lost 4 bases and J lost 3, with 10 bases in between. The CDR3 nucleotides read TGTGCCAGCAGCCGAGACGGGAACAATCAGCCCCAGCATTTT. As protein: CASSRDGNNQPQHF.

J is TRBJ1-1 and V is TRBV7-2, with D maybe TRBD1 (5 bases). The ends were cut back, 4 bases at V and 1 base at J, with 16 bases in the middle. Germline V gene sequence: CDR1 SGHTA, CDR2 FQGNSA. The CDR3 sequence is 16 residues long. The CDR3 nucleotides are TGTGCCAGCAGCTCGGTTTGGGGGGGGACGAACACTGAAGCTTTCTTT. Amino acids: CASSSVWGGTNTEAFF.

The chain links TRBV29-1 to TRBJ1-3; 8 bases are a match to TRBD1. There are 16 residues in the CDR3. The trim removed 2 bases at V and 0 bases at J, leaving 6 bases unmatched. Germline CDR1 is SQVTM and CDR2 is ANQGSEA. The DNA for the CDR3 is TGCAGCGTTGAACAGGGGGCCTTCGACTCTGGAAACACCATATATTTT. Translation: CSVEQGAFDSGNTIYF.

The chain is built from TRBV5-4 and TRBJ2-7, with 7 positions matching TRBD2. This CDR3 spans 15 amino acids. Unmatched junction bases numbered 6, after V lost 0 bases and J lost 3 bases. Per germline, CDR1 SGHNT and CDR2 YYREEE (reference sequence). CDR3 region: CASSLASGGLYEQYF. The CDR3 bases are TGTGCCAGCAGCTTGGCTAGCGGAGGACTCTACGAGCAGTACTTC.

The chain's CDR3 is CASSYGTSGVYEQYF. CDR3 DNA: TGTGCCAGCAGTTATGGGACTAGCGGGGTCTACGAGCAGTACTTC. The chain is built from TRBV6-5 and TRBJ2-7, with 13 bases identical to TRBD2. The length of the CDR3 is 15 residues. Germline CDR1 MNHEY, CDR2 SVGAGI. J lost 3 bases, V lost 3 bases, and 2 bases had no gene match.

The chain combines TRBV7-9 with TRBJ2-3; 7 bases are a match to TRBD1. The CDR3 runs to 15 residues. J lost 4 bases, V lost 4 bases, and 8 bases had no gene match. Germline assignment: CDR1 SEHNR and CDR2 FQNEAQ (reference sequence). The CDR3 nucleotides read TGTGCCAGCAGCTCTAACAGGGGACGGTCAGATACGCAGTATTTT. It specifies CASSSNRGRSDTQYF.

This clone was seen a single time. The rearrangement uses TRBV7-3 and TRBJ1-2, with 8 nucleotides matching TRBD1. The V gene's germline CDR1 is SGHTA and CDR2 FQGTGA. The ends lost 1 base at V and 13 bases at J; junction bases unmatched: 8. This CDR3 is built from 13 residues. The CDR3 here is CASSLKSGQVPTF. As DNA, the CDR3 is TGTGCCAGCAGCTTAAAGTCGGGACAGGTTCCCACCTTC.